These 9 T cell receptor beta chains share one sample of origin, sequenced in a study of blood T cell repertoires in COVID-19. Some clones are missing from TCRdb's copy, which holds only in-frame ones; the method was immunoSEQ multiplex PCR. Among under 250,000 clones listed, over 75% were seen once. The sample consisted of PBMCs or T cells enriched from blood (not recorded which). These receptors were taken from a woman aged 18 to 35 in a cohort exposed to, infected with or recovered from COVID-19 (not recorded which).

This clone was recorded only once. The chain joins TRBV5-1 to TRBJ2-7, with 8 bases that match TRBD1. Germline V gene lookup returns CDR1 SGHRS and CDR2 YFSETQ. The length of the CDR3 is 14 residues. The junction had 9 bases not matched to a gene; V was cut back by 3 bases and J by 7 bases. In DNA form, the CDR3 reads TGCGCCAGCAGCTCAAGGACAGGGCTGGGGGAGCAGTACTTC. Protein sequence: CASSSRTGLGEQYF.

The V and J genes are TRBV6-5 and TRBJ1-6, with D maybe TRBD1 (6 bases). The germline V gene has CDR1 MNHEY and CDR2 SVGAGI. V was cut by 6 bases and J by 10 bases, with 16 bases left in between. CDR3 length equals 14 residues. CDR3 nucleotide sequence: TGTGCCAGCAGCCAACAGGGAGTTGGATCACCCCTCCACTTT. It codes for CASSQQGVGSPLHF.

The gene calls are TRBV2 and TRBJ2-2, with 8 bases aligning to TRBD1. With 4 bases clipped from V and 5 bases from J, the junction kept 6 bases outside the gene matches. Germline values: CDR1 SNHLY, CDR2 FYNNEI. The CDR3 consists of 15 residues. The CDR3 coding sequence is TGTGCCAGCAGTGTGGACAGGGTTGGTACCGGGGAGCTGTTTTTT. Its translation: CASSVDRVGTGELFF.

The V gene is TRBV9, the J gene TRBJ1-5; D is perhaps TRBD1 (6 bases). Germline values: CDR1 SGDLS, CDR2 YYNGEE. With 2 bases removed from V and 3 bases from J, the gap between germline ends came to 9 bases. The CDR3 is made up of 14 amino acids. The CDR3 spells CASSVGHVNQPQHF. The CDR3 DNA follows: TGTGCCAGCAGCGTGGGACACGTCAATCAGCCCCAGCATTTT.

DNA for the CDR3: TGTGCCAGCAGCTTCGGCACAACGGAGGGGCAGCCCCAGCATTTT. Amino acid sequence: CASSFGTTEGQPQHF. The rearrangement links TRBV7-8 to TRBJ1-5, with D possibly TRBD1 on 5 matching bases. With 3 bases removed from V and 7 bases from J, the gap between germline ends came to 16 bases. Germline loops: CDR1 SGHVS, CDR2 FQNEAQ. CDR3 size: 15 residues.

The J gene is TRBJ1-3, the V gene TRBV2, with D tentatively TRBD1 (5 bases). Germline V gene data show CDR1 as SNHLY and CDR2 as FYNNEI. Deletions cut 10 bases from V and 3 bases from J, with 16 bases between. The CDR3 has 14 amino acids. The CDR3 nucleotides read TGTGCCACCAAATTAACCAGGGATGGAAACACCATATATTTT. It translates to CATKLTRDGNTIYF.

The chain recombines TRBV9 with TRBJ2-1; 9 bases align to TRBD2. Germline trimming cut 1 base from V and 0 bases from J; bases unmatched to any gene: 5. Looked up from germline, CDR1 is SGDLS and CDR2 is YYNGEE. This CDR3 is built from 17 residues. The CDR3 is CASSVFSGRSSYNEQFF. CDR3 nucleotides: TGTGCCAGCAGCGTATTCAGCGGGAGGAGCTCCTACAATGAGCAGTTCTTC. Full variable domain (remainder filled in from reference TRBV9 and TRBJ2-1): DSGVTQTPKHLITATGQRVTLRCSPRSGDLSVYWYQQSLDQGLQFLIQYYNGEERAKGNILERFSAQQFPDLHSELNLSSLELGDSALYFCASSVFSGRSSYNEQFFGPGTRLTVL.

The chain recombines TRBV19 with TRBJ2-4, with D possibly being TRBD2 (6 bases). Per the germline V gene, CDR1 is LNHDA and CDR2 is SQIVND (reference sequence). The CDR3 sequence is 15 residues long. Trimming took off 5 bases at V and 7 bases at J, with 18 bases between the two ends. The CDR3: CASSQRTLRGNIQYF. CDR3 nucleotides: TGTGCCAGTAGTCAACGGACTTTACGGGGGAACATTCAGTACTTC.

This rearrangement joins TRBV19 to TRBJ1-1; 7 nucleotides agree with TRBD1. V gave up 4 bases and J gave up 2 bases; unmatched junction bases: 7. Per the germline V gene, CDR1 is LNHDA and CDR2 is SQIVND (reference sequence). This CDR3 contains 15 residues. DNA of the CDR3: TGTGCCAGTAGTACCCCCACAGGGGCCAACACTGAAGCTTTCTTT. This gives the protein CASSTPTGANTEAFF. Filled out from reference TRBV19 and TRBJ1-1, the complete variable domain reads DGGITQSPKYLFRKEGQNVTLSCEQNLNHDAMYWYRQDPGQGLRLIYYSQIVNDFQKGDIAEGYSVSREKKESFPLTVTSAQKNPTAFYLCASSTPTGANTEAFFGQGTRLTVV.